This T cell receptor beta chain emerged from a study of cytomegalovirus exposure and HLA in healthy donors. This clone was recorded a few times. Its antigen remains unknown. Measured with immunoSEQ multiplex PCR; TCRdb has only the in-frame clones, and not every one. The data hold over 150,000 clones, with around 85% observed a single time. General study points: According to a later analysis, TCR clusters from the first cohort tended to co-occur in the approximately 130 validation repertoires.

Germline V lookup: CDR1 MNHEY, CDR2 SVGAGI. CDR3 length: 12 amino acids. Deletions cut 5 bases from V and 8 bases from J, with 12 bases between. This receptor was identified in a man aged 18-30 years in good health and CMV-seropositive. Sequenced material: PBMCs. The rearrangement joins TRBV6-5 to TRBJ1-2; D possibly corresponds to TRBD1 (5 bases). CDR3 in amino acids: CASSGGTDGYTF. CDR3 nucleotide sequence: TGTGCCAGCAGTGGCGGGACGGACGGCTACACCTTC.